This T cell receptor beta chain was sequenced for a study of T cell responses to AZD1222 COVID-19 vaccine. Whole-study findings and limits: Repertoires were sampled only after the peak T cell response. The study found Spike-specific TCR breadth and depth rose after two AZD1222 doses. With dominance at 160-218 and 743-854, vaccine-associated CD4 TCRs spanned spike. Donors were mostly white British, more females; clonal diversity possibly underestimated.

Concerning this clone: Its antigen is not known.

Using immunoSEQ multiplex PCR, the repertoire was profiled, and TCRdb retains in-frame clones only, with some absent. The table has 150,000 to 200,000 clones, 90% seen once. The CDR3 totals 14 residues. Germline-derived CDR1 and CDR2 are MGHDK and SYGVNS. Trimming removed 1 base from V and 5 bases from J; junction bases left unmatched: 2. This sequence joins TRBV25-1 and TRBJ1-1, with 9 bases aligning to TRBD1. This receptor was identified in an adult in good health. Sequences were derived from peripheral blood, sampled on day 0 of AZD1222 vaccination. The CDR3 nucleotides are TGTGCCAGCAGTGAATCCGGACAGGGGACTGAAGCTTTCTTT. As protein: CASSESGQGTEAFF.